This T cell receptor (beta chain) stems from a study of blood T cell repertoires in COVID-19. Study summary: COVID-19 samples from acute and convalescent phases originated in the United States, Italy and Spain. PBMCs, B-cell-depleted T cells, or T cells provided the cDNA or gDNA that made up the material.

The V gene's germline CDR1 is LGHNA and CDR2 YSLEER. V was clipped by 0 bases and J by 2 bases; unmatched bases: 10. This CDR3 has 19 amino acids. Authors' processing steps: Cell counts per sample came from amplifying reference gene primers. Some clones are missing from TCRdb's copy, which holds only in-frame ones; the method was immunoSEQ multiplex PCR. The V and J calls and clone size come from that table; D and trimming were worked out from the DNA. The sample lists 150,000 to 200,000 clones, roughly nine tenths seen once, with approximately 4% in the top ten. The clonotype was recovered from a woman in her 70s with acute or convalescent COVID-19. This chain connects TRBV4-3 to TRBJ2-7; the match to TRBD2 covers 13 bases. The source material was peripheral blood. Here the CDR3 DNA reads TGCGCCAGCAGCCAAGAAAGGGGAGGCACTAGCGGGAGGGCCTACGAGCAGTACTTC. The encoded protein is CASSQERGGTSGRAYEQYF.